The following is a T cell receptor beta chain sequence with its context. PCR was performed using 60 Vbeta and 13 Jbeta primers. Some clones are missing from TCRdb's copy, which holds only in-frame ones; the method was immunoSEQ multiplex PCR. Recorded here are 50,000 to 55,000 clones; the top ten clones represent 12%. Germline lookup yields CDR1 MNHNS and CDR2 SASEGT. This CDR3 has 15 residues. V gave up 2 bases and J gave up 5 bases; unmatched junction bases: 6. These data belong to a study of cytomegalovirus exposure and HLA in healthy donors. The receptor comes from a woman aged 55-70 years in good health and CMV-seropositive. Sequenced: PBMCs. This chain links TRBV6-1 with TRBJ1-5; 7 bases fit TRBD1. The DNA of the CDR3 is TGTGCCAGCAGTGAAATGAGCAGGGGGGATCAGCCCCAGCATTTT. Translation gives CASSEMSRGDQPQHF.